This T cell receptor beta chain emerged from a study of shared clonotypes between healthy human individuals. Study background: The study used three CD4 naive, three CD4 memory, two CD8 naive and one CD8 memory plate per donor. Points from the study as a whole: Compared with clonotypes that all four donors shared, non-shared clonotypes had lower generation probabilities. Estimated richness was generally greater in naive than memory subsets. Few donors restricted represented genetic and exposure-history diversity.

The V gene lost 2 bases and the J gene lost 4 bases, with 18 bases spanning the gap. CDR3 size: 16 residues. Germline V lookup: CDR1 MNHEY, CDR2 SMNVEV (reference sequence). This clone was recorded only once. Its antigen is not known. Clones were read by immunoSEQ multiplex PCR, and TCRdb kept only the in-frame ones, dropping some. The repertoire holds 2 million to 2.5 million clones, with 90% to 96% as singletons. Sequencing used naive CD4+ T cells sorted from blood. The subset: CD45RA+ positively selected. J is TRBJ2-7 and V is TRBV27; D is possibly TRBD1 or TRBD2 (6 bases each). The sequence derives from a young man in good health. The CDR3 region has the DNA TGTGCCAGCAGTTTACAGGGGACTGGATTCCCATACGAGCAGTACTTC. This sequence encodes CASSLQGTGFPYEQYF.